The T cell receptor (beta chain) under discussion was sequenced for a study of cytomegalovirus exposure and HLA in healthy donors (dated by TCRdb to about 2017). In terms of the full investigation: An earlier analysis of under 600 of the donors reported 250 to 300 Gb of sequence data and approximately 110 million unique TCR beta sequences from about 179 million T cells. An early release covering around 630 HLA-typed donors comprised approximately 300 gigabases of sequencing data and around 85 million unique TCR sequences. Among the roughly 400 genotyped donors, around 81% belonged to the genetic ancestry cluster associated with self-reported Caucasian donors. The study aimed to test whether signatures of past pathogen exposure could be identified by cataloging public T cell receptors. The T cell repertoires of several hundred subjects were profiled by immunosequencing and related to cytomegalovirus serostatus. Along with the roughly 670-subject first cohort, a separate validation cohort of roughly 110 different subjects was used. To predict cytomegalovirus infection status, the study combined high-throughput TCR immunosequencing, statistical association of individual TCRs with disease status, and machine learning. A later analysis re-examined previously published TCR beta repertoires from just over 650 donors and added high-resolution HLA genotyping to investigate patterns of TCR occurrence. Rather than drawing on any new phenotypic data, the later analysis identified candidate immune exposures from TCR beta sequences and the way those sequences occurred across donors. An earlier analysis of several hundred of the donors applied high-throughput TCR beta sequencing to assess whether each TCR beta V gene segment acted as functional or pseudogenic. Alongside the repertoire data, information on donor age, sex, ethnicity and CMV serostatus was compiled. Genome-wide SNP genotypes for about 65% of the roughly 670 donors were used in a later genetic analysis, which treated that subset as a discovery cohort. All discovery cohort repertoires had been generated using a single sequencing platform. HLA typing included class I and class II loci at four-digit resolution. Typing coverage differed by locus: A, B, C, DRB1 and DQB1 were typed in roughly 620-640 donors, DQA1 in 522, DPA1 in around 610, and DPB1 in roughly 450. Four or five DR-DQ haplotypes were treated as single units for association and clustering because of strong linkage in the cohort. Across under 500 genotyped donors of the cohort, an average of about 200,000 unique TCR beta nucleotide sequences per donor were sequenced, and 15% to 20% of those sequences were non-productive.

From the cysteine through the phenylalanine, the CDR3 covers 15 amino acids. The read is trimmed to its CDR3 DNA, 45 bases read in frame from base 1. Compared with germline, V lacks 5 bases and J lacks 9 bases; bases without a gene match: 10. Based on the germline V gene, the CDR1 and CDR2 sequences are SGHTA and FQGNSA. General conclusions and limits of the study: In this cohort, only TCR beta chains were sequenced, and detectable features were limited by the absence of alpha or paired-chain data. In a later analysis, 16,951 TCR beta sequences were associated with specific HLA alleles at a false discovery rate of 0.05. Because HLA typing was missing for some donors at each locus, association tests included only the typed subset. A later analysis reported that several top co-occurrence clusters appeared linked to parvovirus B19, influenza, CMV and Epstein-Barr virus. Some IMGT-functional V segments, including TRBV6-2 and TRBV6-3, could not be distinguished by the 87-base-pair reads and were therefore excluded. A further reported finding was that TCR beta sequences accurately predicted the HLA-A and HLA-B alleles for most subjects in the first cohort. In a later genetic analysis, a missense DCLRE1C variant was associated with V-gene and J-gene trimming of TCR beta chains, and the association was replicated in an independent cohort. When HLA alleles, especially DR and DQ, strongly co-occurred, attributing TCR associations to individual alleles was difficult. In an earlier analysis of about 600 of the donors, most TCR beta V segments appeared in productive rearrangements about 90% or about 30% of the time, broadly matching IMGT annotations. In vitro tests confirmed that three of the cytomegalovirus-associated TCR beta chains recognize cytomegalovirus antigens. In the study, 150 to 200 TCR beta chains were listed as associated with cytomegalovirus. The presence/absence analyses assumed that sequencing depth was roughly uniform across donors, and that assumption may not be true. The authors suggested that the approach could potentially be generalized to other disease states and immunological phenotypes. In a later genetic analysis, fewer N-insertions in productive TCRs were reported among donors in an Asian-associated ancestry cluster than the roughly 700-donor mean. Correlated functional status among segregating V segments might reflect linkage disequilibrium, but an unknown experimental factor could not be ruled out. A group of highly shared sequence variants was considered likely to be a technical artifact of the sequencing pipeline. Most CMV-associated TCR beta chains appeared to be HLA-restricted in a later analysis, and the HLA associations seemed to be driven largely by CMV exposure. Because counts were too low, about 15 rarely observed V segments, including chromosome 9 orphons, were left out of the earlier analysis of some 640 of the donors. In a later analysis, the rate of TCR association differed among HLA loci, with DRB1 alleles having the most associated TCRs and HLA-C alleles having the fewest. Immune exposure information for the cohort was limited to CMV serostatus. In both the original and validation cohorts, the classifier was reported to diagnose cytomegalovirus status with high specificity and sensitivity. Compared with equally common non-associated chains, HLA-associated TCR beta chains in a later analysis were more clonally expanded and had lower generation probabilities. Most TCR sequences were seen in very few donors, while some public TCRs were found in many individuals.

Comments on this clone: Its antigen is currently not known. Within one base of it there is no much larger clone, and no base qualities were kept.

Libraries came from the immunoSEQ multiplex PCR assay. For the multiplex PCR, a mixture combining 60 forward primers for TCR Vbeta segments and 13 reverse primers for TCR Jbeta segments was used. The CDR3 region of rearranged TCR beta genes was amplified from genomic DNA by a multiplex PCR assay. The Illumina HiSeq System was used to sequence the amplified TCR beta libraries as 87-base-pair reads. Concerning the study's data processing: Across the 700 or so repertoires, a later analysis counted about 81 million unique TCR beta chains, some 11 million of which were shared by at least two donors. Raw reads were error-corrected and collapsed into unique sequences by a nearest-neighbor algorithm in which closely related sequences were merged to remove PCR and sequencing errors. To assign V, D and J gene segments, CDR3 sequences were aligned to IMGT reference sequences. For a sequence to be retained, at least a six-nucleotide match to both a V gene segment and a J gene segment was required. Rearrangements were called productive when the CDR3 lacked stop codons and stayed in frame with V and J; all others were non-productive. CDR3 was defined by IMGT convention, running from the second conserved V-encoded cysteine to the conserved J-encoded phenylalanine. Sequences without an unambiguous match to a single V gene segment were excluded from the earlier analysis of about 600 of the donors. In an earlier analysis of some 590 of the donors, V segments were called functional above 56.7% productive rearrangements and were called segregating when the between-donor standard deviation exceeded 5%. To diagnose cytomegalovirus status from the catalog of TCR beta chain sequences, a statistical classification framework was built. A later analysis assigned V and J genes by comparing TCR nucleotide sequences with IMGT/GENE-DB human TR gene sequences. In a later analysis, CDR3 sequences and most-parsimonious VDJ recombination scenarios were assigned using the TCRdist pipeline. In a later analysis, each TCR beta chain was defined by its CDR3 amino acid sequence together with its V-gene family, and reads without a unique V-gene family were excluded. As a way to deal with suspected cross-contamination and a sequencing artifact, a later analysis dropped more than 500 nucleotide sequences that were highly shared and had low generation probability. In a later analysis, a clonal expansion index was calculated for each public chain from normalized within-repertoire ranks of inferred template counts. Generation probabilities in a later analysis came from a VDJ recombination model fitted to out-of-frame rearrangements, and those results were checked against IGoR. Hypergeometric tests were used in a later analysis to score TCR-TCR, TCR-HLA and TCR-CMV co-occurrence, with a repertoire-size bias correction applied to the TCR pairs. False discovery rates were estimated in a later analysis by permuting HLA or CMV assignments 20 times. In a later analysis, co-occurring TCRs were grouped using DBSCAN, and TCRdist sequence similarity was added for clustering within HLA-allele-positive subsets. Repertoires with fewer than 30,000 or more than 120,000 public chains were left out of co-occurrence clustering, as were about 5 repertoires with anomalous nucleotide sharing. The table comes from immuneACCESS by way of TCRdb, which keeps in-frame sequences with V and J called. Part of the clones is missing from these tables; in studies checked, under half for an unresolved V gene and the rest for unknown reasons. Clone size and the V and J calls come from that table; the DNA yielded D and trimming. In this sample the table shows 100,000 to 120,000 clones, approximately 83% of which occur a single time. The leading ten clones occupy about 1.7% of the sample.

In total, more than 500 healthy bone marrow donors made up the cohort. At the time of sampling, all cohort members were nominally healthy, though unrecorded immune exposures were likely present. The donor was CMV seronegative and belonged to the group of over 300 seronegative cohort members. Each donor provided a peripheral blood sample, and peripheral blood mononuclear cells were used for TCR beta sequencing. The Qiagen DNeasy Blood Extraction Kit was used to extract genomic DNA from the blood cell samples. The clonotype was recovered from a man in his forties in good health and CMV-seronegative. In this chain, TRBV7-2 is recombined with TRBJ1-6; 7 bases in between match TRBD1. Sequences were obtained from PBMCs. The CDR3 amino acid sequence is: CASSPLEGAGSPLHF. The bases are TGTGCCAGCAGCCCTCTGGAGGGGGCGGGTTCACCCCTCCACTTT.